This passage covers 13 T cell receptor beta chains from one sample sequenced in a study of shared clonotypes between healthy human individuals. The data were produced by immunoSEQ multiplex PCR, yet TCRdb's version contains in-frame clones alone and is incomplete. The sample holds about 2 million clones, roughly 94% seen once. Sequencing input: naive CD4+ T cells sorted from blood. Described subset: CD45RA+ positively selected. The receptor set was obtained from a man aged 18 to 35 in good health.

The chain combines TRBV10-1 with TRBJ2-1; TRBD2 aligns across 7 bases. Looked up from germline, CDR1 is WNHNN and CDR2 is SYGVQD (reference sequence). The CDR3 is 13 amino acids. V was clipped by 6 bases and J by 13 bases; unmatched bases: 12. CDR3 loop: CASSRWVSGGQFF. In DNA form, the CDR3 reads TGCGCCAGCAGCAGGTGGGTGTCGGGAGGCCAGTTCTTC.

DNA of the CDR3: TGTGCCAGCAGCACTGGGACTGGCTACGAGCAGTACTTC. The encoded protein is CASSTGTGYEQYF. This sequence joins TRBV9 and TRBJ2-7; a possible D gene is TRBD2 (6 bases). Between the trimmed V and J ends, which lost 4 bases and 3 bases, there was a span of 11 bases. The germline CDR1 and CDR2 sequences are SGDLS and YYNGEE. The CDR3 runs 13 residues.

Remarks on this clone: Other DNA sequences of this sample code for an identical CDR3. This chain joins TRBV28 and TRBJ1-2; the D is unclear. The CDR3 runs 10 residues. The V end was cut by 8 bases, the J end by 4 bases, with 5 bases between. The germline V gene has CDR1 MDHEN and CDR2 SYDVKM. CDR3 DNA: TGTGCCAGCGGAATCTATGGCTACACCTTC. Translated, it gives CASGIYGYTF.

The chain is built from TRBV25-1 and TRBJ2-1; D possibly corresponds to TRBD1 (6 bases). This CDR3 comprises 14 residues. The V and J ends lost 3 bases and 12 bases respectively, with 18 bases between them. Germline CDR1 and CDR2: MGHDK and SYGVNS. In DNA form, the CDR3 reads TGTGCCAGCAGTGAGGCGCAGACAGGCCAAAGGCAGTTCTTC. Encoded protein: CASSEAQTGQRQFF. Supplemented by reference TRBV25-1 and TRBJ2-1, the full variable domain reads EADIYQTPRYLVIGTGKKITLECSQTMGHDKMYWYQQDPGMELHLIHYSYGVNSTEKGDLSSESTVSRIRTEHFPLTLESARPSHTSQYLCASSEAQTGQRQFFGPGTRLTVL.

This chain connects TRBV4-1 to TRBJ2-1, with D tentatively TRBD2 (8 bases). CDR1 MGHRA and CDR2 YSYEKL come from the germline V gene. CDR3 length: 16 residues. The V gene lost 6 bases and the J gene lost 7 bases, with 22 bases spanning the gap. The CDR3 spells CASREGAGGSRNEQFF. The CDR3 DNA reads as TGCGCCAGCAGAGAGGGGGCGGGGGGAAGTCGAAATGAGCAGTTCTTC.

This clone was observed a single time. This sample includes further DNA sequences coding for the same CDR3. This rearrangement joins TRBV18 to TRBJ2-7; D is uncertain. The CDR3 has 11 amino acids. Per germline, CDR1 KGHSH and CDR2 LQKENI. The V end lost 6 bases, the J end lost 2 bases, and 5 bases lay between the germline ends. This CDR3 reads CASSPTYEQYF. As DNA, the CDR3 is TGTGCCAGCTCTCCTACCTACGAGCAGTACTTC. The variable domain in full, with the rest retrieved from reference TRBV18 and TRBJ2-7, is NAGVMQNPRHLVRRRGQEARLRCSPMKGHSHVYWYRQLPEEGLKFMVYLQKENIIDESGMPKERFSAEFPKEGPSILRIQQVVRGDSAAYFCASSPTYEQYFGPGTRLTVT.

This chain uses TRBV19 with TRBJ1-1; no reliable D call. V was clipped by 7 bases and J by 3 bases, with 12 bases between them. The CDR3 consists of 13 residues. Germline lookup yields CDR1 LNHDA and CDR2 SQIVND (reference sequence). This CDR3 is CASTKLGYTEAFF. In DNA, the CDR3 is TGTGCCAGTACCAAGCTGGGGTACACTGAAGCTTTCTTT.

The rearrangement links TRBV30 to TRBJ1-3; D gene unclear. This CDR3 has 13 residues. The germline V gene encodes CDR1 GTSNPN and CDR2 SVGIG (reference sequence). Trimming took off 3 bases at V and 4 bases at J, with 10 bases between the two ends. CDR3 loop: CAWRVGGGNTIYF. CDR3 nucleotides: TGTGCCTGGAGGGTAGGTGGAGGAAACACCATATATTTT.

For this clone: A much larger clone differs from this one at a single base, so this may be a read error. The identical CDR3 is also encoded by other nucleotide sequences in the sample. The chain couples TRBV10-3 to TRBJ1-2; D remains ambiguous. Trimming took off 5 bases at V and 1 base at J, with 8 bases between the two ends. CDR3 length: 13 residues. CDR1 and CDR2 from the germline V gene are ENHRY and SYGVKD. DNA for the CDR3: TGTGCCATCAGTCTGGACGGTAACTATGGCTACACCTTC. Encoded protein: CAISLDGNYGYTF.

The V gene is TRBV7-2, the J gene TRBJ2-1, with D uncertain. Germline V lookup: CDR1 SGHTA, CDR2 FQGNSA. This CDR3 region has 15 residues. V lost 0 bases and J 2 bases, leaving 8 bases between the germline ends. The CDR3 DNA reads as TGTGCCAGCAGCTTAGCGGATAAGCCCTACAATGAGCAGTTCTTC. It is translated as CASSLADKPYNEQFF.

This clone showed up just once. V and J are TRBV10-1 and TRBJ1-1; TRBD1 matches at 9 bases. The CDR3 is 16 residues long. CDR1 and CDR2 (germline): WNHNN, SYGVQD (reference sequence). Trimming removed 3 bases from V and 1 base from J; junction bases left unmatched: 6. The CDR3 DNA reads TGCGCCAGCAGTGAATCCGGGACAGGGAGGAACACTGAAGCTTTCTTT. Translated: CASSESGTGRNTEAFF.

Written as DNA, the CDR3 is TGCGCCAGCACCGAGGGGAGCACCGGGGAGCTGTTTTTT. It yields the protein CASTEGSTGELFF. V gene TRBV5-1 combines with J gene TRBJ2-2; D possibly uses TRBD1 or TRBD2 (5 bases each). Trimming pared 6 bases from V and 4 bases from J, leaving 10 bases between. Looked up from germline, CDR1 is SGHRS and CDR2 is YFSETQ. CDR3 length equals 13 residues.

The rearrangement links TRBV11-2 to TRBJ2-5, with D perhaps matching TRBD1 (5 bases). This CDR3 spans 16 amino acids. V dropped 0 bases and J dropped 4 bases, with 15 bases sitting between them. Germline V gives CDR1 SGHAT, CDR2 FQNNGV. The CDR3 protein is CASSLDVRGSGETQYF. DNA for the CDR3: TGTGCCAGCAGCTTAGATGTAAGGGGATCAGGAGAGACCCAGTACTTC.